This T cell receptor (beta chain) was captured in a study of OX40 agonist ivuxolimab in advanced cancers. The study's findings and limits: With doses of 0.1 to 3.0 mg/kg, CD4+ and CD8+ blood T cells had undergone clonal expansion by week 6.

The germline CDR1 and CDR2 sequences are MDHEN and SYDVKM. The CDR3 is 18 amino acids. The ends lost 3 bases at V and 4 bases at J; junction bases unmatched: 13. Comments on this clone: Antigen: not known.

TCRdb keeps only in-frame clones here, not all; method: immunoSEQ multiplex PCR. The table includes under 100,000 clones, approximately 84% detected once. The rearrangement uses TRBV28 and TRBJ2-4, with TRBD2 matching 9 bases. Sequenced material: CD4+ or CD8+ T cells sorted from blood, taken in a trial of the OX40 agonist ivuxolimab. The TCR sequence derives from an adult with an advanced solid tumor such as melanoma, head and neck, liver or kidney cancer. CDR3 coding DNA: TGTGCCAGCAGTTTTGACCCCGCGGGACTAGCAGATAAAAACATTCAGTACTTC. The encoded protein is CASSFDPAGLADKNIQYF.